This passage covers 15 T cell receptor beta chains from one sample sequenced in a study of shared clonotypes between healthy human individuals. Positively selected for CCR7, the CD45RO-negative cells used as naive CD8 cells excluded terminally differentiated effector memory CD45RA+ cells. Here immunoSEQ multiplex PCR was the method, and the copy in TCRdb shows in-frame clones only, minus some. The table shows more than 2 million clones, with 93% occurring only once. Sequencing was done on a sample of naive CD8+ T cells from PBMCs. The receptors shown here come from a man in his late teens or twenties in good health. Some clones in this sample may be carry-over from other donors' samples.

The sample holds one count of this clone. The V call is TRBV7-8, the J call TRBJ2-7, with TRBD1 as a possible D gene (6 bases). The V gene lost 2 bases and the J gene lost 3 bases, with 29 bases spanning the gap. Germline CDR1 and CDR2: SGHVS and FQNEAQ. The CDR3 consists of 20 residues. This CDR3 is CASSLPRNWTEAGEIYEQYF. The CDR3 nucleotides are TGTGCCAGCAGCTTACCGCGAAATTGGACAGAGGCCGGCGAAATCTACGAGCAGTACTTC.

V is TRBV27 and J is TRBJ2-7, with 16 bases fitting TRBD2. The V and J ends lost 0 bases and 4 bases, in that order; junction bases with no gene match: 9. The CDR3 spans 19 residues. Germline CDR1 is MNHEY and CDR2 is SMNVEV (reference sequence). CDR3 DNA sequence: TGTGCCAGCAGTTTATCGGGGACTAGCGGGAGGGCCAACTCTTACGAGCAGTACTTC. Translation gives CASSLSGTSGRANSYEQYF.

The CDR3: CASSEELRYEQYF. CDR3 coding DNA: TGTGCCAGCAGTGAAGAGCTGAGGTACGAGCAGTACTTC. V gene TRBV6-1 combines with J gene TRBJ2-7; D gene uncertain. The CDR3 runs to 13 residues. Germline CDR1 MNHNS, CDR2 SASEGT. With 1 base removed from V and 4 bases from J, the gap between germline ends came to 8 bases.

The chain joins TRBV11-2 to TRBJ2-5; 7 bases match TRBD2. The junction had 7 bases not matched to a gene; V was cut back by 1 base and J by 5 bases. Germline CDR1 reads SGHAT; CDR2 reads FQNNGV. The CDR3 is made up of 15 amino acids. The CDR3 DNA reads TGTGCCAGCAGCTTAGTCCCTAGCGGAGGGGAGACCCAGTACTTC. It translates to CASSLVPSGGETQYF. Drawing the rest from reference TRBV11-2 and TRBJ2-5, the complete variable domain is EAGVAQSPRYKIIEKRQSVAFWCNPISGHATLYWYQQILGQGPKLLIQFQNNGVVDDSQLPKDRFSAERLKGVDSTLKIQPAKLEDSAVYLCASSLVPSGGETQYFGPGTRLLVL.

This clone was recorded once. The CDR3 protein is CASSQGLTVSTDTQYF. The CDR3 bases are TGTGCCAGCAGCCAAGGGTTAACAGTTAGCACAGATACGCAGTATTTT. The J gene is TRBJ2-3, the V gene TRBV14; D uncertain. The CDR3 consists of 16 residues. Germline V gene lookup returns CDR1 SGHDN and CDR2 FVKESK. V was trimmed by 1 base and J by 0 bases, leaving 11 bases between them.

The chain is built from TRBV19 and TRBJ1-1; D is unclear. The CDR3 length is 13 residues. The V end was cut by 7 bases, the J end by 1 base, with 10 bases between. Germline lookup yields CDR1 LNHDA and CDR2 SQIVND (reference sequence). The CDR3 loop reads CASTPLGNTEAFF. CDR3 nucleotide sequence: TGTGCCAGTACCCCCCTGGGGAACACTGAAGCTTTCTTT.

The chain combines TRBV7-9 with TRBJ2-7; 9 bases are shared with TRBD1. Trimming removed 0 bases from V and 5 bases from J; junction bases left unmatched: 5. CDR3 size: 15 residues. CDR1 and CDR2 (germline): SEHNR, FQNEAQ (reference sequence). The CDR3 protein is CASSLAQDRGHEQYF. The CDR3 DNA sequence: TGTGCCAGCAGCTTAGCGCAGGACAGGGGCCACGAGCAGTACTTC.

The chain is built from TRBV15 and TRBJ1-5; D is ambiguous. Germline V CDR1 and CDR2: LNHNV, YYDKDF (reference sequence). Trimming took 3 bases from V and 4 from J, leaving 7 bases between them. The CDR3 covers 13 residues. The CDR3 bases are TGTGCCACCAGCAGTGTTCGAAATCAGCCCCAGCATTTT. Amino acid sequence: CATSSVRNQPQHF.

This clone has just one count. The chain carries TRBV4-1 and TRBJ2-7; D is uncertain. Germline CDR1 reads MGHRA; CDR2 reads YSYEKL. This CDR3 spans 14 amino acids. V was shortened by 4 bases and J by 3 bases, with 13 bases between the two germline ends. CDR3 DNA: TGCGCCAGCAGCCTGGCGGTCTCCCGCTACGAGCAGTACTTC. It is translated as CASSLAVSRYEQYF.

The J gene is TRBJ1-5, the V gene TRBV19, with D possibly TRBD1 on 6 matching bases. The germline V gene encodes CDR1 LNHDA and CDR2 SQIVND (reference sequence). This CDR3 has 15 residues. With 5 bases removed from V and 0 bases from J, the gap between germline ends came to 11 bases. This chain's CDR3 is CASSRGTFSNQPQHF. DNA for the CDR3: TGTGCCAGTAGTCGGGGGACATTTAGCAATCAGCCCCAGCATTTT.

This clone appeared a single time. The chain recombines TRBV28 with TRBJ2-7; TRBD2 agrees at 11 bases. The CDR3 loop spans 17 amino acids. Germline loops: CDR1 MDHEN, CDR2 SYDVKM. After removal of 2 bases from V and 3 bases from J, the junction contained 9 bases not matched to a gene. CDR3 in DNA: TGTGCCAGCAGTTTAGCTAGCGGGAGGTTCTGGTTCTACGAGCAGTACTTC. As protein: CASSLASGRFWFYEQYF.

This chain connects TRBV7-2 to TRBJ1-1; TRBD1 is a possible D gene (5 bases). The V end lost 5 bases, the J end lost 5 bases, and 18 bases lay between the germline ends. The CDR3 loop spans 15 amino acids. CDR1 is SGHTA and CDR2 is FQGNSA in the germline V gene. The CDR3 sequence: CASSGMWGSRTEAFF. The DNA of the CDR3 is TGTGCCAGCAGCGGGATGTGGGGGTCGAGAACTGAAGCTTTCTTT.

This sequence joins TRBV9 and TRBJ2-1; D possibly corresponds to TRBD2 (5 bases). Germline CDR1 and CDR2: SGDLS and YYNGEE. The CDR3 extends over 14 amino acids. V lost 5 bases, J lost 3 bases, and 12 bases lay in between. In DNA form, the CDR3 reads TGTGCCAGCAGTTCTGGAGGAGGCTACAATGAGCAGTTCTTC. Amino acid sequence: CASSSGGGYNEQFF.

This chain uses TRBV25-1 with TRBJ1-2, with D hard to call. This CDR3 is built from 13 residues. V was trimmed by 3 bases and J by 3 bases, leaving 8 bases between them. Per germline, CDR1 MGHDK and CDR2 SYGVNS. The CDR3 bases are TGTGCCAGCAGTGATGAGGCATACTATGGCTACACCTTC. It specifies CASSDEAYYGYTF.

The chain recombines TRBV5-4 with TRBJ2-7, with D perhaps being TRBD1 or TRBD2 (5 bases each). Trimming shortened V by 4 bases and J by 3 bases, and 14 bases separated the two germline ends. CDR3 length: 14 amino acids. Per germline, CDR1 SGHNT and CDR2 YYREEE (reference sequence). As DNA, the CDR3 is TGTGCCAGCAGCCCCCGGGACGGCTACTACGAGCAGTACTTC. Translation: CASSPRDGYYEQYF.